The TCR beta chain described here comes from a study of cytomegalovirus exposure and HLA in healthy donors. Overall study context: Around 79 million unique TCRs, all from HLA-typed donors, were included in an early release of the data.

Primers included in the PCR were 60 Vbeta and 13 Jbeta primers. The table came from immunoSEQ multiplex PCR; TCRdb's copy has only in-frame clones and leaves some out. This sample's table has 150,000 to 200,000 clones. The CDR3 has 13 amino acids. V was cut by 4 bases and J by 0 bases, with 8 bases left in between. The germline CDR1 and CDR2 sequences are SGHRS and YFSETQ. The sequence derives from a man aged 25 to 40 in good health and CMV-seronegative. Material: PBMCs. The V and J genes are TRBV5-1 and TRBJ2-7; D is possibly TRBD1 (5 bases). In DNA, the CDR3 is TGCGCCAGCAGCCCGACAGTCTCCTACGAGCAGTACTTC. Its protein is CASSPTVSYEQYF.